This TCR beta chain comes out of a study of cytomegalovirus exposure and HLA in healthy donors (dated by TCRdb to about 2017). With regard to the full study: In an earlier analysis of some 550 of the donors, 276 Gb of sequence data and 100 million or so unique TCR beta sequences from 180 million or so T cells were reported. Around 300 gigabases of sequencing data and approximately 93 million unique TCR sequences were included in an early release covering about 620 HLA-typed donors. Of the 300 to 500 genotyped donors, 80% to 90% were placed in the genetic ancestry cluster associated with self-reported Caucasian donors. The study was designed to test whether signatures of past pathogen exposure could be identified by cataloging public T cell receptors. Using immunosequencing, the study profiled T cell repertoires from about 620 subjects and related those repertoires to cytomegalovirus serostatus. In addition to the first cohort of hundreds of subjects, a separate validation cohort of some 120 different subjects was used. To predict cytomegalovirus infection status, the study brought together high-throughput TCR immunosequencing, statistical association of individual TCRs with disease status, and machine learning. In a later analysis, previously published TCR beta repertoires from 500 to 750 donors were re-analyzed and high-resolution HLA genotyping was added so that TCR occurrence patterns could be studied. The later analysis used no new phenotypic data to find candidate immune exposures, relying instead on TCR beta sequences and their occurrence across donors. An earlier analysis of fewer than 750 of the donors used high-throughput TCR beta sequencing to judge whether each TCR beta V gene segment behaved as functional or pseudogenic. Donor age, sex, ethnicity and CMV serostatus were compiled together with the repertoire data. A later genetic analysis used genome-wide SNP genotypes for about 65% of the roughly 700 donors, treating that subset as a discovery cohort. Every repertoire in the discovery cohort had been generated on one and the same sequencing platform. Both class I and class II loci were covered by HLA typing, at four-digit resolution. The number of donors typed differed by locus, with roughly 629-640 for A, B, C, DRB1 and DQB1, 522 for DQA1, approximately 580 for DPA1, and 450 to 480 for DPB1. Several DR-DQ haplotypes were treated as single units for association and clustering because of strong linkage in the cohort. Across 398 genotyped donors of the cohort, an average of roughly 200,000 unique TCR beta nucleotide sequences per donor were sequenced, and approximately 19% of those sequences were non-productive. The paper as a whole reports these results and caveats: According to the authors, the approach could potentially be generalized to other disease states and immunological phenotypes. Most TCR sequences were seen in very few donors, while some public TCRs were found in many individuals. Strong co-occurrence of HLA alleles, especially DR and DQ, made assigning TCR associations to individual alleles difficult. A total of 164 TCR beta chains were listed by the study as associated with cytomegalovirus. The sequencing pipeline was judged likely to have produced a cluster of highly shared sequence variants as a technical artifact. In vitro tests confirmed that a few of the cytomegalovirus-associated TCR beta chains recognize cytomegalovirus antigens. The presence/absence analyses assumed that sequencing depth was roughly uniform across donors, and that assumption may not be true. The classifier was reported to diagnose cytomegalovirus status with high specificity and sensitivity in both the original cohort and the validation cohort. An earlier analysis of roughly 570 of the donors showed that most TCR beta V segments appeared in productive rearrangements either about 87% or about 30% of the time, which broadly matched IMGT annotations. Because some donors lacked HLA typing at each locus, the association tests relied only on the typed subset. Compared with the 666-donor mean, donors in an Asian-associated ancestry cluster had fewer N-insertions in productive TCRs, according to a later genetic analysis. According to a later analysis, parvovirus B19, influenza, CMV and Epstein-Barr virus appeared linked to several top co-occurrence clusters. In a later analysis, the rate of TCR association differed among HLA loci, with DRB1 alleles having the most associated TCRs and HLA-C alleles having the fewest. Only TCR beta chains were sequenced in this cohort, and the absence of alpha or paired-chain data limited detectable features. CMV serostatus was the only immune exposure information available for the cohort. According to a later analysis, most CMV-associated TCR beta chains appeared to be HLA-restricted, and the HLA associations seemed to be driven largely by CMV exposure. In a later analysis, HLA-associated TCR beta chains showed more clonal expansion and lower generation probabilities than non-associated chains that were equally common. Linkage disequilibrium might explain the correlated functional status among segregating V segments, but an unknown experimental factor could not be excluded. Because counts were too low, 15 to 20 rarely observed V segments, including chromosome 9 orphons, were excluded from the earlier analysis of 587 of the donors. A further reported finding was that TCR beta sequences accurately predicted the HLA-A and HLA-B alleles for most subjects in the first cohort. A later genetic analysis associated a missense DCLRE1C variant with V-gene and J-gene trimming of TCR beta chains, and an independent cohort replicated the association. A later analysis associated 17,000 or so TCR beta sequences with specific HLA alleles at a false discovery rate of 0.05. Some IMGT-functional V segments, including TRBV6-2 and TRBV6-3, could not be distinguished by the 87-base-pair reads and were therefore excluded.

Reading the germline V gene (reference sequence) gives CDR1 SEHNR and CDR2 FQNEAQ. Trimmed from V: 3 bases; trimmed from J: 2 bases; junction bases lacking a gene match: 10. From cysteine to phenylalanine, the CDR3 is 16 amino acids long. Kept here is only the CDR3 DNA, which spans 48 bases and is read in frame from base 1. The cohort was made up of 500 to 800 healthy bone marrow donors. Cohort members were all nominally healthy when sampled, although unrecorded immune exposures were likely present. The donor tested CMV seropositive and was one of the 289 seropositive cohort members. Every donor gave a peripheral blood sample, and the peripheral blood mononuclear cells from that sample were used for TCR beta sequencing. Genomic DNA was extracted from the blood cell samples with the Qiagen DNeasy Blood Extraction Kit. As for this clone: There is no known antigen for this receptor. No much larger clonotype is one base removed from it; base qualities were not supplied.

Library construction relied on the immunoSEQ multiplex PCR assay. For the multiplex PCR, a mixture combining 60 forward primers for TCR Vbeta segments and 13 reverse primers for TCR Jbeta segments was used. The CDR3 region of rearranged TCR beta genes was amplified from genomic DNA by a multiplex PCR assay. The Illumina HiSeq System was used to sequence the amplified TCR beta libraries as 87-base-pair reads. The published analysis was carried out like this. A later analysis tallied about 77 million unique TCR beta chains across the 640 or so repertoires, and approximately 12 million of those chains were shared by two or more donors. A nearest-neighbor algorithm error-corrected the raw reads and collapsed the reads into unique sequences, merging closely related sequences to remove PCR and sequencing errors. To assign V, D and J gene segments, CDR3 sequences were aligned to IMGT reference sequences. For a sequence to be retained, at least a six-nucleotide match to both a V gene segment and a J gene segment was required. Rearrangements were classified as productive when the CDR3 lacked stop codons and remained in frame with V and J, and all other rearrangements were classified as non-productive. Following IMGT convention, CDR3 was defined as the stretch from the second conserved V-encoded cysteine up to the conserved J-encoded phenylalanine. In an earlier analysis of just under 600 of the donors, sequences lacking an unambiguous match to a single V gene segment were excluded. An earlier analysis of a few hundred of the donors classified V segments as functional when productive rearrangements were above 56.7% and as segregating when the standard deviation between donors was above 5%. A statistical classification framework was built to diagnose cytomegalovirus status from the catalog of TCR beta chain sequences. V and J gene assignment, in a later analysis, came from comparing TCR nucleotide sequences with IMGT/GENE-DB human TR gene sequences. In a later analysis, CDR3 sequences and most-parsimonious VDJ recombination scenarios were assigned using the TCRdist pipeline. In a later analysis, each TCR beta chain was defined by its CDR3 amino acid sequence together with its V-gene family, and reads lacking a unique V-gene family were excluded. In a later analysis, 450 to 600 highly shared, low-generation-probability nucleotide sequences were removed to address suspected cross-contamination and a sequencing artifact. For each public chain, a later analysis derived a clonal expansion index from normalized ranks of inferred template counts within each repertoire. In a later analysis, generation probabilities were computed with a VDJ recombination model fitted to out-of-frame rearrangements, and the resulting probabilities were checked against IGoR. A later analysis scored TCR-TCR, TCR-HLA and TCR-CMV co-occurrence with hypergeometric tests, applying a repertoire-size bias correction to TCR pairs. False discovery rates were estimated in a later analysis by permuting HLA or CMV assignments 20 times. A later analysis grouped co-occurring TCRs with DBSCAN, adding TCRdist sequence similarity when clustering within HLA-allele-positive subsets. Repertoires with fewer than 30,000 or more than 120,000 public chains, plus five repertoires with anomalous nucleotide sharing, were excluded from co-occurrence clustering. The table was pulled from immuneACCESS by TCRdb, which kept in-frame rearrangements only. Such tables lose some clones; where checked, under half of the loss comes from unresolved V genes, and the rest has no known cause. V, J and clone size are taken as reported in that table, and D and trimming were inferred from the DNA itself. For this sample the table gives roughly 130,000 clones, of which roughly two thirds were detected only once. 1.5% to 2% of the sample belongs to the ten largest clones.

The sequenced material came from PBMCs. This TCR derives from a man aged 25-45 years in good health and CMV-seropositive. The chain uses TRBV7-9 and TRBJ2-7, and 7 junction bases match TRBD2. The DNA is TGTGCCAGCAGCTTGCTGGGAGGGATCTTAACCTACGAGCAGTACTTC. It is translated as CASSLLGGILTYEQYF.